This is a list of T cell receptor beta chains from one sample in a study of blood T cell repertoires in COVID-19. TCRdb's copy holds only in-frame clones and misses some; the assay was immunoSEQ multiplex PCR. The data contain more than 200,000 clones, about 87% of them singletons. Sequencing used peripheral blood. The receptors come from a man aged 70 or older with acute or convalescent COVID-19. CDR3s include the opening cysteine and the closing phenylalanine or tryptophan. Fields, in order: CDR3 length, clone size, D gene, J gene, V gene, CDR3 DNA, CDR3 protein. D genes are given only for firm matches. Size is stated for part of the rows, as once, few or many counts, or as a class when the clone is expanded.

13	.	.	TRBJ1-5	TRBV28	TGTGCCAGCAGCCAGACAGAGTATCAGCCCCAGCATTTT	CASSQTEYQPQHF
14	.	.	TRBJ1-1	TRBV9	TGTGCCAGCAGCGTAGGAGGAGGGGCCCTTGAAGCTTTCTTT	CASSVGGGALEAFF
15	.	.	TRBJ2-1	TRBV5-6	TGTGCCAGCAGCTTGCTCTCAGGGAGGTTAAATGAGCAGTTCTTC	CASSLLSGRLNEQFF
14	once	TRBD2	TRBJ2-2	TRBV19	TGTGCCAGTAATCCAGCGGGAGGCCCCGGGGAGCTGTTTTTT	CASNPAGGPGELFF
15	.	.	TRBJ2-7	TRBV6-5	TGTGCCAGCAGCTCCCAAACAGGTAGCTCCTACGAGCAGTACTTC	CASSSQTGSSYEQYF
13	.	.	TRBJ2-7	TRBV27	TGTGCCAGCAGGTATACCTCGTCAGGGGAGCAGTACTTC	CASRYTSSGEQYF
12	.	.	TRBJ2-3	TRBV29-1	TGCAGCGTTGCTGTGGGGGGAAGTACGCAGTATTTT	CSVAVGGSTQYF
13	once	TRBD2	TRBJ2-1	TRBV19	TGTGCCAGTAGTTTATATAGCGGGAATGAGCAGTTCTTC	CASSLYSGNEQFF
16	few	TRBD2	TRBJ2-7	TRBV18	TGTGCCAGCTCACTAGGACTAGCGGAATTCTCCTACGAGCAGTACTTC	CASSLGLAEFSYEQYF
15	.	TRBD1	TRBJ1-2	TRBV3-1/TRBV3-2	TGTGCCAGCAGCCAAGATCAGGGGGCTAACTATGGCTACACCTTC	CASSQDQGANYGYTF
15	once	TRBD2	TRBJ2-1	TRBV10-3	TGTGCCATCAGTCCCGGGACTAGCGTGGGTAATGAGCAGTTCTTC	CAISPGTSVGNEQFF
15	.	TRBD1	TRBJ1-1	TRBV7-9	TGTGCCAGCAGCTTACGAGGACAGGGGGGCACTGAAGCTTTCTTT	CASSLRGQGGTEAFF
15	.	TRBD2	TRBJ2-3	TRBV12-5	TGTGCTACCACAAGACTAGCGGGAGGAGGAGATACGCAGTATTTT	CATTRLAGGGDTQYF
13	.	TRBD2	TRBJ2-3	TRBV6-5	TGTGCCAGCAAACTAGCGGGAGTGGATACGCAGTATTTT	CASKLAGVDTQYF
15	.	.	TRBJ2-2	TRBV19	TGTGCCAGTAGTATAGAGAGGCTCGCCACCGGGGAGCTGTTTTTT	CASSIERLATGELFF
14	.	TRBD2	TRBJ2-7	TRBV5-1	TGCGCCAGCAGCTTGGAGGGACTAGCGGGAGTACAGTACTTC	CASSLEGLAGVQYF
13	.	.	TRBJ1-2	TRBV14	TGTGCCAGCAGCCACGGGACTAACTATGGCTACACCTTC	CASSHGTNYGYTF
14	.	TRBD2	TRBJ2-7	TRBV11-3	TGTGCCAGCAGCGTCGGGACTAGCGGGAGCGAGCAGTACTTC	CASSVGTSGSEQYF
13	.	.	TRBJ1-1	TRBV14	TGTGCCAGCAGCCAAGACAGGGTCACTGAAGCTTTCTTT	CASSQDRVTEAFF
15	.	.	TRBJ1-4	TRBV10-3	TGTGCCATCAGCGCTAACAGGGCAACTAATGAAAAACTGTTTTTT	CAISANRATNEKLFF
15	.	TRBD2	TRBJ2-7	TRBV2	TGTGCCAGCGCCCCGAGCACTAGCGGGAGCCACGAGCAGTACTTC	CASAPSTSGSHEQYF
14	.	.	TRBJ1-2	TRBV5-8	TGTGCCAGCAGCCCAAGACCGGCCGAGGGCGGCTACACCTTC	CASSPRPAEGGYTF
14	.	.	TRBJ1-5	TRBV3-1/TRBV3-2	TGTGCCAGCAGCCAAGGGGGGCCAAATCAGCCCCAGCATTTT	CASSQGGPNQPQHF
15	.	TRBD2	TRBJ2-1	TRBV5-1	TGCGCCAGCAGCTCTCTAGCGGGAGGGGGGAATGAGCAGTTCTTC	CASSSLAGGGNEQFF
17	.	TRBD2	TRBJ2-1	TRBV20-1	TGCAGTGCGAGTGGGGTTTTTGTGCTGACTAGCGACAATGAGCAGTTCTTC	CSASGVFVLTSDNEQFF
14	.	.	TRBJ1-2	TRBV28	TGTGCCAGCAGTCCGGGACAACCTACCTATGGCTACACCTTC	CASSPGQPTYGYTF
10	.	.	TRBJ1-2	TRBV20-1	TGCAGCACAGCCGCCTATGGCTACACCTTC	CSTAAYGYTF
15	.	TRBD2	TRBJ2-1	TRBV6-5	TGTGCCAGCAGTTACGGTTTAGCGGGATACAATGAGCAGTTCTTC	CASSYGLAGYNEQFF
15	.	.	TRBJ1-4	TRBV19	TGTGCCAGTAGTACGGCCATGGCGGGTGTTGAAAAACTGTTTTTT	CASSTAMAGVEKLFF
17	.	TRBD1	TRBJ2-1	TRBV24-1	TGTGCCACCAGTGATATGGGACAGGGGGGTTCCTACAATGAGCAGTTCTTC	CATSDMGQGGSYNEQFF
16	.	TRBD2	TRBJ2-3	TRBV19	TGTGCCAGTAGTACGGGACTAGCGGGAGGTAGGGATACGCAGTATTTT	CASSTGLAGGRDTQYF
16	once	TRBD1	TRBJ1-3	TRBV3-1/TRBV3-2	TGTGCCAGCAGCCAAGATCGTGGGACAGCAGGAAACACCATATATTTT	CASSQDRGTAGNTIYF
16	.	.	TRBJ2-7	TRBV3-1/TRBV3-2	TGTGCCAGCAGCATAAAAAGACGGACTTACTCCTACGAGCAGTACTTC	CASSIKRRTYSYEQYF
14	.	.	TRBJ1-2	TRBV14	TGTGCCAGCAGCCGCTCGGGTGTCGACTATGGCTACACCTTC	CASSRSGVDYGYTF
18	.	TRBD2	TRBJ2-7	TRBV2	TGTGCCAGCAGCGCTCTAGCGGGAGGGTTAGATTCTGGCGACGAGCAGTACTTC	CASSALAGGLDSGDEQYF
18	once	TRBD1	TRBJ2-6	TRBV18	TGTGCCAGCGCTCCTGGGGGACAGGGGTTCTCTGGGGCCAACGTCCTGACTTTC	CASAPGGQGFSGANVLTF
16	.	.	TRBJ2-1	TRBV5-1	TGCGCCAGCAGCTTGAACGGGATCTCTGTTTCTACCGAGCAGTTCTTC	CASSLNGISVSTEQFF
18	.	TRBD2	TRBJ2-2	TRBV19	TGTGCCAGTAGACTGGGACTAGCGGGAGTTGCGAACACCGGGGAGCTGTTTTTT	CASRLGLAGVANTGELFF
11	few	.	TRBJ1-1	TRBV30	TGTGCCTGGGCAGGGCGTACTGAAGCTTTCTTT	CAWAGRTEAFF
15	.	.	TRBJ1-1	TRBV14	TGTGCCAGCAGCAGCCTGGGTGGCGGGGACACTGAAGCTTTCTTT	CASSSLGGGDTEAFF
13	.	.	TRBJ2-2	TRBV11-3	TGTGCCAGCAGCTTCAGGGGCACCGGGGAGCTGTTTTTT	CASSFRGTGELFF
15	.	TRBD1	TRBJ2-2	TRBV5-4	TGTGCCAGCAGCTTAGGGACAGGGAACACCGGGGAGCTGTTTTTT	CASSLGTGNTGELFF
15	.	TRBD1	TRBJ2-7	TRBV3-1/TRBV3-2	TGTGCCAGCAGCCATCAGGGGGACAGGGGCGGCGAGCAGTACTTC	CASSHQGDRGGEQYF
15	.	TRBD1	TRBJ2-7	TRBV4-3	TGCGCCAGCAGCCAACGGGGACAGGGCTCCTACGAGCAGTACTTC	CASSQRGQGSYEQYF
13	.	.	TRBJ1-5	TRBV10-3	TGTGCCATCAGTGAGGGGGTTCAGGGGACCCAGCATTTT	CAISEGVQGTQHF
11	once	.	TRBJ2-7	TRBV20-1	TGCAGTGCTAGAGATCAATACGAGCAGTACTTC	CSARDQYEQYF
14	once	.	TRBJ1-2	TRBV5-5	TGTGCCAGCACCTTGATCGACTCTAACTATGGCTACACCTTC	CASTLIDSNYGYTF
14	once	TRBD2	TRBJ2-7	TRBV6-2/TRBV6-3	TGTGCCAGCAGTCTTAGCGGGAGGGCCGTCGAGCAGTACTTC	CASSLSGRAVEQYF
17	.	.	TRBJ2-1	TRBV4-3	TGCGCCAGCAGCCAAGCGCTTCAAGTAGCCCTATACAATGAGCAGTTCTTC	CASSQALQVALYNEQFF
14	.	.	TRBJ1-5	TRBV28	TGTGCCAGCAGTTTACAGACTAAGAATCAGCCCCAGCATTTT	CASSLQTKNQPQHF
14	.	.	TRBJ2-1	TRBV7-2	TGTGCCAGCAGCTTAGGACCAGGGCAAAATGAGCAGTTCTTC	CASSLGPGQNEQFF
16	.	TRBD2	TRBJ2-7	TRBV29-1	TGCAGCGTTGAAGGGGGGCTAGCGGGATTCTCCTACGAGCAGTACTTC	CSVEGGLAGFSYEQYF
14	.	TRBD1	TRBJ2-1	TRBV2	TGTGCCAGCAGTCCTGACAGGGGGAGGAATGAGCAGTTCTTC	CASSPDRGRNEQFF
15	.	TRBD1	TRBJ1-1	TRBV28	TGTGCCAGCATTTCCTCCGGGACAGGGAACACTGAAGCTTTCTTT	CASISSGTGNTEAFF